This is a list of T cell receptor beta chains from one sample in a study of cytomegalovirus exposure and HLA in healthy donors. Only in-frame clones appear in the TCRdb table, and some are missing; sequencing was by immunoSEQ multiplex PCR. Of 150,000 to 200,000 clones listed, about 9% are singletons. What was sequenced was PBMCs. The receptors originated from a woman aged 30 to 39 in good health and CMV-seropositive. CDR3s include the opening cysteine and the closing phenylalanine or tryptophan. A D gene is named only where the DNA matches it firmly. Where a row states a size, it is once, few, many or the class of an expanded clone; other rows omit it.

J gene	clone size	V gene	D gene	CDR3 DNA	CDR3 protein
TRBJ2-1	NA	TRBV5-1	TRBD2	TGCGCCAGCAGCAACACCCCTAGCGGACTAACGATCTACAATGAGCAGTTCTTC	CASSNTPSGLTIYNEQFF
TRBJ1-1	few	TRBV5-1	TRBD1	TGCGCCAGCAGCCCAACGACAGGGGGGAACACTGAAGCTTTCTTT	CASSPTTGGNTEAFF
TRBJ1-5	few	TRBV30	NA	TGTGCCTGGAGTACCCGGGGGGCGGGGAATCAGCCCCAGCATTTT	CAWSTRGAGNQPQHF
TRBJ1-1	NA	TRBV7-9	NA	TGTGCCGGGGCGACAGGAAGGAACACTGAAGCTTTCTTT	CAGATGRNTEAFF
TRBJ2-1	NA	TRBV5-8	TRBD1	TGTGCCAGCAGCTCCCCAATTTTGGACAGGGTCACCATGGATGAGCAGTTCTTC	CASSSPILDRVTMDEQFF
TRBJ1-3	NA	TRBV14	NA	TGTGCCAGCAGCCGGCAGCTGGGGGGCTCTGGAAACACCATATATTTT	CASSRQLGGSGNTIYF
TRBJ2-6	NA	TRBV6-5	NA	TGTGCCAGCAGTCCACTAGGAGCTGGGGCCAACGTCCTGACTTTC	CASSPLGAGANVLTF
TRBJ2-7	NA	TRBV9	NA	TGTGCCAGCAGCGCAACCGGGACCGCCCGCGGAGGGGAGCAGTACTTC	CASSATGTARGGEQYF
TRBJ2-6	NA	TRBV7-9	TRBD1	TGTGCCAGCAGCTTAAGGACCGGGACAGGGTCTGGGGCCAACGTCCTGACTTTC	CASSLRTGTGSGANVLTF
TRBJ1-1	NA	TRBV5-1	NA	TGCGCCAGCAGCTTGGACCCCAGGGGCACTGAAGCTTTCTTT	CASSLDPRGTEAFF
TRBJ2-1	NA	TRBV5-6	NA	TGTGCCAGCAGCTTGGACAGATACAATGAGCAGTTCTTC	CASSLDRYNEQFF
TRBJ2-7	NA	TRBV12-1	NA	TGTGCCAGCAGCTTTGTCGGGACTAGCGGGCCATTCGAGGGGGAGCAGTACTTC	CASSFVGTSGPFEGEQYF
TRBJ2-5	NA	TRBV6-1	TRBD1	TGTGCCAGCAGTGAAATAACCCGGGACAGGGGATTTACCCAGTACTTC	CASSEITRDRGFTQYF
TRBJ2-3	NA	TRBV9	TRBD2	TGTGCCAGCAGCCTAGGACTAGCGGGAGGGCCAGATACGCAGTATTTT	CASSLGLAGGPDTQYF
TRBJ2-3	few	TRBV7-9	NA	TGTGCCAGCAGCTTAGTGGTCGGGGATACGCAGTATTTT	CASSLVVGDTQYF
TRBJ2-1	few	TRBV30	TRBD2	TGTGCCTGGAGCTTGGACCGACTAGCGGGAGTCGGCAATGAGCAGTTCTTC	CAWSLDRLAGVGNEQFF
TRBJ2-4	NA	TRBV1	NA	TGCACCAGGCCCTGGCAAGCCAAAAACATTCAGTACTTC	CTRPWQAKNIQYF
TRBJ2-3	few	TRBV29-1	NA	TGCAGCGTTGAAGGGGGCATTGCAGATACGCAGTATTTT	CSVEGGIADTQYF
TRBJ2-7	few	TRBV2	NA	TGTGCCAGCATTACTACCGCGGACATCTCCTACGAGCAGTACTTC	CASITTADISYEQYF
TRBJ2-1	few	TRBV4-2	TRBD2	TGTGCCAGCAGCCCCTTAGCGGGAGATCGGTCCCAGAAGTTCTTC	CASSPLAGDRSQKFF
TRBJ1-2	NA	TRBV9	NA	TGTGCCAGCAGCGTAGAGCCCATCAGGGCTGGTGGCTACACCTTC	CASSVEPIRAGGYTF
TRBJ2-7	few	TRBV11-2	NA	TGTGCCAGCAGCTTAGTTCGGGAAAGCTACGAGCAGTACTTC	CASSLVRESYEQYF
TRBJ2-7	NA	TRBV2	TRBD2	TGTGCCAGCACAGGACTAGCGGGAGTAATCGCCTACGAGCAGTACTTC	CASTGLAGVIAYEQYF
TRBJ2-7	NA	TRBV7-2	NA	TGTGCCAGCAACCTCGGAGGTAGCTCCTACGAGCAGTACTTC	CASNLGGSSYEQYF
TRBJ1-4	NA	TRBV5-1	NA	TGCGCCAGCAGCCCGGTGGGGGCGAGGGAAAAACTGTTTTTT	CASSPVGAREKLFF
TRBJ2-3	NA	TRBV15	TRBD1	TGTGCCACCAGCAGAGATATACAGGGGTTATCTAGCACAGATACGCAGTATTTT	CATSRDIQGLSSTDTQYF
TRBJ1-2	few	TRBV5-1	TRBD1	TGCGCCAGCAGCTTAGACAGGGACTATGGCTACACCTTC	CASSLDRDYGYTF
TRBJ1-2	NA	TRBV28	TRBD1	TGTGCCAGCAGTCCCCGGGACAGGGACGGGCAGGGCTACACCTTC	CASSPRDRDGQGYTF
TRBJ1-4	few	TRBV5-6	NA	TGTGCCAGCAGCTTTCTTGCCAGGGAGGTTGAAAAACTGTTTTTT	CASSFLAREVEKLFF
TRBJ2-3	NA	TRBV6-5	NA	TGTGCCAGCAGCTATCCCCCGGGTACGCAGTATTTT	CASSYPPGTQYF
TRBJ1-5	few	TRBV5-1	TRBD1	TGCGCCAGCAGCATTGGGACAGGGGTACAGCCCCAGCATTTT	CASSIGTGVQPQHF
TRBJ2-7	NA	TRBV2	TRBD1	TGTGCCAGCAGTCGGACAGGACCCTACGAGCAGTACTTC	CASSRTGPYEQYF
TRBJ2-3	few	TRBV18	NA	TGTGCCAGCCGCGACAGGAATACGCAGTATTTT	CASRDRNTQYF
TRBJ2-7	few	TRBV7-9	TRBD1	TGTGCCAGCAGCTTAGTGGGGACAGGGTACCACGAGCAGTACTTC	CASSLVGTGYHEQYF
TRBJ2-2	NA	TRBV5-1	TRBD1	TGCGCCAGCAGCTACTCCGGGACAGAAAATACCGGGGAGCTGTTTTTT	CASSYSGTENTGELFF
TRBJ2-3	many	TRBV5-1	NA	TGCGCCAGCAGGCCCCTAGCCCCAGATACGCAGTATTTT	CASRPLAPDTQYF
TRBJ2-1	few	TRBV4-2	NA	TGTGCCAGCAGGCGACAGGGAGGTTCCTACAATGAGCAGTTCTTC	CASRRQGGSYNEQFF
TRBJ2-3	NA	TRBV5-1	NA	TGCGCCAGCAGCACGGGGGATACGCAGTATTTT	CASSTGDTQYF
TRBJ2-3	few	TRBV6-5	TRBD1	TGTGCCACCTGGACAGGGAGACGCACAGATACGCAGTATTTT	CATWTGRRTDTQYF
TRBJ1-4	NA	TRBV18	NA	TGTGCCAGCTCAGGGGGCTCTAATGAAAAACTGTTTTTT	CASSGGSNEKLFF
TRBJ1-1	few	TRBV27	TRBD1	TGTGCCAGCAGCCAGGGGGTAAACACTGAAGCTTTCTTT	CASSQGVNTEAFF
TRBJ2-1	NA	TRBV6-5	NA	TGTGCCAGCAGTTACAGCCATGAGCAGTTCTTC	CASSYSHEQFF